The 22 T cell receptor beta chains below all came from one sample that was sequenced in a study of low-dose radiotherapy and immunotherapy resistance in tumors. TRAV- and TRBV-specific primers were used for first-strand cDNA, which covered alpha and beta chains. With a constant-region primer and a V-primer adapter, TCRs were subjected to approximately 18 PCR cycles of amplification. MiXCR, applied by TCRdb to the reads, yields one record per CDR3 protein. The sample yields over 15,000 distinct CDR3 sequences, around two thirds seen once. The receptors here all came from a human donor with advanced metastatic prostate, ovarian, gallbladder or colorectal cancer (not recorded which). This table probably holds off-target reads from a library built for another chain.

The chain recombines TRBV3-1 with TRBJ1-1, with 7 nucleotides matching TRBD1. Trimming took 2 bases from V and 1 from J; bases not matched to a gene: 10. Germline V lookup: CDR1 LGHDT, CDR2 YNNKEL (reference sequence). This CDR3 contains 17 residues. In DNA form, the CDR3 reads TGTGCCAGCAGCCAACCAAGTTTGAGACAGGGGAACACTGAAGCTTTCTTT. Translated: CASSQPSLRQGNTEAFF.

The J gene is TRBJ2-5, the V gene TRBV11-2; perhaps TRBD2 as D (5 bases). This CDR3 comprises 15 residues. The V gene's germline CDR1 is SGHAT and CDR2 FQNNGV. Between the trimmed V and J ends, which lost 2 bases and 3 bases, there was a span of 13 bases. CDR3 amino acids: CASSLSGSGKETQYF. The CDR3 nucleotides are TGTGCCAGCAGCTTAAGTGGGAGTGGAAAAGAGACCCAGTACTTC.

The chain links TRBV6-2 or TRBV6-3 to TRBJ1-6; no clear D. The ends were cut back, 5 bases at V and 9 bases at J, with 11 bases in the middle. This CDR3 comprises 13 residues. Germline CDR1 MNHEY, CDR2 SVGEGT. CDR3 sequence: CASSEQEASPLHF. The CDR3 DNA reads TGTGCCAGCAGTGAACAAGAGGCTTCACCCCTCCACTTT.

This chain links TRBV7-3 with TRBJ2-1; possibly TRBD1 or TRBD2 for D (5 bases each). Germline V gene lookup returns CDR1 SGHTA and CDR2 FQGTGA. V was pared by 2 bases and J by 6 bases, with 14 bases between. This CDR3 has 15 residues. The CDR3 DNA reads as TGTGCCAGCAGCTTAGGGACCTGGTTCCGCAATGAGCAGTTCTTC. The encoded protein is CASSLGTWFRNEQFF. The entire variable domain, with the rest obtained from reference TRBV7-3 and TRBJ2-1, is as follows: GAGVSQTPSNKVTEKGKYVELRCDPISGHTALYWYRQSLGQGPEFLIYFQGTGAADDSGLPNDRFFAVRPEGSVSTLKIQRTERGDSAVYLCASSLGTWFRNEQFFGPGTRLTVL.

The chain employs TRBV6-5 and TRBJ2-3; D may match TRBD1 or TRBD2 (5 bases each). Germline values: CDR1 MNHEY, CDR2 SVGAGI. The V end was cut by 11 bases, the J end by 2 bases, with 14 bases between. The CDR3 runs 13 residues. The CDR3 spells CAARDQNTDTQYF. The CDR3, as DNA: TGTGCCGCTCGGGACCAAAACACAGATACGCAGTATTTT.

The V and J genes are TRBV20-1 and TRBJ1-2; unclear D gene. In germline, CDR1 is DFQATT, CDR2 SNEGSKA (reference sequence). The ends were cut back, 0 bases at V and 4 bases at J, with 9 bases in the middle. The CDR3 runs 13 residues. DNA for the CDR3: TGCAGTGCTAGAGATCTGGGAATCTATGGCTACACCTTC. Its protein is CSARDLGIYGYTF.

The chain carries TRBV7-9 and TRBJ1-6; TRBD1 agrees at 8 bases. V gave up 5 bases and J gave up 10 bases; unmatched junction bases: 10. Germline V gene data show CDR1 as SEHNR and CDR2 as FQNEAQ (reference sequence). The CDR3 extends over 15 amino acids. The CDR3: CASSPGQGIRSPLHF. CDR3 coding DNA: TGTGCCAGCAGCCCCGGACAGGGTATAAGGTCACCCCTCCACTTT.

The CDR3 is CASSQDRLQGNSPLHF. Written as DNA, the CDR3 is TGTGCCAGCAGCCAAGATCGCCTACAGGGGAACTCACCCCTCCACTTT. The gene calls are TRBV14 and TRBJ1-6, with 7 bases aligning to TRBD1. This CDR3 is 16 amino acids long. J lost 10 bases, V lost 0 bases, and 9 bases had no gene match. Germline V gene lookup returns CDR1 SGHDN and CDR2 FVKESK. The variable domain in full, with the rest retrieved from reference TRBV14 and TRBJ1-6, is EAGVTQFPSHSVIEKGQTVTLRCDPISGHDNLYWYRRVMGKEIKFLLHFVKESKQDESGMPNNRFLAERTGGTYSTLKVQPAELEDSGVYFCASSQDRLQGNSPLHFGNGTRLTVT.

The table lists this clonotype with a few counts. This rearrangement joins TRBV28 to TRBJ1-1; perhaps TRBD1 as D (6 bases). Per the germline V gene, CDR1 is MDHEN and CDR2 is SYDVKM. The CDR3 is 15 residues long. V was clipped by 5 bases and J by 3 bases, with 16 bases between them. CDR3 bases: TGTGCCAGCAGTCACTACAGGGTTCAGGACACTGAAGCTTTCTTT. Translating gives CASSHYRVQDTEAFF.

This clonotype showed up just once. CDR3 sequence: CSVEYPEGPDTQYF. DNA of the CDR3: TGCAGCGTTGAATACCCAGAAGGCCCAGATACGCAGTATTTT. V is TRBV29-1 and J is TRBJ2-3; D is uncertain. The ends were cut back, 2 bases at V and 4 bases at J, with 13 bases in the middle. The length of the CDR3 is 14 residues. Germline V CDR1 and CDR2: SQVTM, ANQGSEA.

The rearrangement links TRBV10-2 to TRBJ2-5, with D perhaps matching TRBD1 (5 bases). Deletions cut 8 bases from V and 2 bases from J, with 9 bases between. Germline CDR1 is WSHSY and CDR2 is SAAADI. The CDR3 sequence is 12 residues long. The CDR3 loop reads CASHGQQETQYF. CDR3 coding DNA: TGCGCCAGCCACGGACAACAAGAGACCCAGTACTTC.

This chain links TRBV5-1 with TRBJ1-1; D uncertain. The germline CDR1 and CDR2 sequences are SGHRS and YFSETQ. Trimming removed 1 base from V and 3 bases from J, with 10 bases in between. The CDR3 has 14 residues. In nucleotides, the CDR3 is TGCGCCAGCAGCTTGAATGGGGAGCACACTGAAGCTTTCTTT. Its translation is CASSLNGEHTEAFF.

The V call is TRBV4-2, the J call TRBJ2-3; 8 nucleotides line up with TRBD2. Germline trimming cut 0 bases from V and 0 bases from J; bases unmatched to any gene: 8. The CDR3 has 18 residues. CDR1 and CDR2 (germline): LGHNA, YNFKEQ. CDR3 in DNA: TGTGCCAGCAGCCAAGAAATAGCGGGGTTACCTAGCACAGATACGCAGTATTTT. Protein: CASSQEIAGLPSTDTQYF.

The chain has TRBV29-1 and TRBJ1-1; tentatively, D is TRBD1 (6 bases). The CDR3 totals 13 residues. Germline CDR1 SQVTM, CDR2 ANQGSEA. Trimming left V 7 bases short and J 2 bases short, with 14 bases between. CDR3 sequence: CSGTGHLNTEAFF. The DNA for the CDR3 is TGCAGCGGTACGGGACACCTTAACACTGAAGCTTTCTTT. Complete variable domain (other parts from reference TRBV29-1 and TRBJ1-1): SAVISQKPSRDICQRGTSLTIQCQVDSQVTMMFWYRQQPGQSLTLIATANQGSEATYESGFVIDKFPISRPNLTFSTLTVSNMSPEDSSIYLCSGTGHLNTEAFFGQGTRLTVV.

This chain joins TRBV7-4 and TRBJ1-1; no clear D. CDR3 length: 17 residues. V was cut by 5 bases and J by 2 bases, with 21 bases left in between. Germline V lookup: CDR1 SGHVT, CDR2 SQSDAQ. CDR3 sequence (DNA): TGTGCCAGCAGCACCCGTACTTTGGGTTGCGTAAACACTGAAGCTTTCTTT. It is translated as CASSTRTLGCVNTEAFF.

The chain uses TRBV24-1 and TRBJ1-1, with D uncertain. V lost 5 bases and J 0 bases, leaving 9 bases between the germline ends. The CDR3 extends over 14 amino acids. Germline V gene lookup returns CDR1 KGHDR and CDR2 SFDVKD. The DNA for the CDR3 is TGTGCCACCAGTGCCGGAGGCATGAACACTGAAGCTTTCTTT. Residues: CATSAGGMNTEAFF.

V gene TRBV5-6 combines with J gene TRBJ2-2, with D tentatively TRBD1 or TRBD2 (5 bases each). CDR3 size: 14 residues. Trimming shortened V by 2 bases and J by 6 bases, and 11 bases separated the two germline ends. Germline lookup yields CDR1 SGHDT and CDR2 YYEEEE. The chain's CDR3 is CASSLVTAAGELFF. DNA for the CDR3: TGTGCCAGCAGCTTAGTGACAGCGGCCGGGGAGCTGTTTTTT.

CDR3 nucleotides: TGTGCCAGCAGCGACGGACAGGGGAGCTCCTACAATGAGCAGTTCTTC. Its protein is CASSDGQGSSYNEQFF. The V gene is TRBV5-3, the J gene TRBJ2-1, with 9 bases fitting TRBD1. TRBV5-3 is assigned to the ORF class and has an uncertain function. V shed 8 bases, J shed 0 bases, and the junction held 9 bases outside the gene matches. There are 16 residues in the CDR3.

Here the CDR3 reads CSARAADLPDTQYF. In nucleotides, the CDR3 is TGCAGTGCTAGAGCCGCCGATCTCCCAGATACGCAGTATTTT. This chain connects TRBV20-1 to TRBJ2-3, with D uncertain. The CDR3 loop spans 14 amino acids. Germline-derived CDR1 and CDR2 are DFQATT and SNEGSKA (reference sequence). V lost 1 base and J lost 4, with 12 bases in between.

This rearrangement joins TRBV12-3 or TRBV12-4 to TRBJ2-7; tentatively, D is TRBD1 (6 bases). CDR3 length: 14 residues. The germline V and J ends were trimmed by 3 bases and 0 bases, with 9 bases remaining between them. CDR3 residues: CASSFQGTSYEQYF. The CDR3 DNA sequence: TGTGCCAGCAGTTTCCAGGGGACCTCCTACGAGCAGTACTTC.

The chain links TRBV9 to TRBJ1-1; tentatively, D is TRBD1 (5 bases). V gave up 0 bases and J gave up 1 base, with 7 bases separating them. The CDR3 covers 14 residues. CDR1 and CDR2 from the germline V gene are SGDLS and YYNGEE. Here the CDR3 DNA reads TGTGCCAGCAGCGTAGCTACAGGGAACACTGAAGCTTTCTTT. This sequence encodes CASSVATGNTEAFF.

This clonotype was found a few times. The V call is TRBV7-9, the J call TRBJ1-5, with D possibly matching TRBD1 (5 bases). The germline V gene encodes CDR1 SEHNR and CDR2 FQNEAQ (reference sequence). Trimming removed 6 bases at V and 2 bases at J, with 8 bases between. This CDR3 is 13 amino acids long. Here the CDR3 DNA reads TGTGCCAGCAGTCAGGGTGGCAATCAGCCCCAGCATTTT. Its translation is CASSQGGNQPQHF.